This TCR beta chain was captured in a study of blood T cell repertoires in COVID-19. About the study: Italy, Spain and the United States were the sources of the convalescent and acute COVID-19 samples. PBMCs, B-cell-depleted T cells, or T cells provided the cDNA or gDNA that made up the material.

This CDR3 contains 14 residues. CDR1 is SGHVS, CDR2 FQNEAQ, per germline. After removal of 5 bases from V and 7 bases from J, the junction contained 8 bases not matched to a gene. Sequencing used immunoSEQ multiplex PCR; TCRdb keeps in-frame clones, though not all of them. The sample consists of a few hundred thousand clones, approximately 86% of them appearing once. Material for sequencing was peripheral blood. The clonotype originates from a woman in her late teens or twenties with acute or convalescent COVID-19. This chain joins TRBV7-8 and TRBJ2-7, with 10 bases matching TRBD1. CDR3 DNA sequence: TGTGCCAGCAGCCCCGGGACAGGGGCTTTGGAGCAGTACTTC. It specifies CASSPGTGALEQYF.